This T cell receptor beta chain was sequenced during a study of T-cell memory formation after mild COVID-19. On the study more broadly: TCR clusters were largely donor specific. Overall study results and limits: Later expanders leaned CD4+, whereas clones that contracted between day 15 and 85 were balanced CD4/CD8. CD4+ contracting clones were found mainly in CM and EM, and CD8+ ones in EMRA.

Amplification by 5'RACE using constant-segment primers produced TCR alpha and TCR beta cDNA libraries that carried sample barcodes and UMIs. In TCRdb, the 5' RACE reads were re-called with MiXCR into one record per CDR3 protein. Of 450,000 or so distinct CDR3 sequences in the sample, over 15% were seen once. This clonotype was recorded many times. Its cognate antigen is unknown. V was clipped by 5 bases and J by 2 bases, with 11 bases between them. The CDR3 length is 14 residues. The chain is built from TRBV12-3 or TRBV12-4 and TRBJ2-3, with no clear D. The TCR comes from an adult woman who had mild COVID-19 (a few samples of this study predate the infection). Cell type and time point are not known. Sequencing input: PBMCs or a T cell subset sorted from them (not recorded which). In DNA form, the CDR3 reads TGTGCCAGCAGTCTCCGCCGTACCACAGATACGCAGTATTTT. Protein sequence: CASSLRRTTDTQYF.